Listed here are 12 T cell receptor beta chains from one sample, sequenced in a study of immune evolution from preneoplasia to lung adenocarcinoma. Here immunoSEQ multiplex PCR was the method, and the copy in TCRdb shows in-frame clones only, minus some. The data show several thousand clones, 70% to 80% seen once. Input material: FFPE minimally invasive lung adenocarcinoma tissue. All receptors derive from a person between 50 and 69 years old with lung adenocarcinoma.

In DNA, the CDR3 is TGTGCCAGCAGCTTGGCCAACGGTAATGAAAAACTGTTTTTT. It specifies CASSLANGNEKLFF. This rearrangement joins TRBV11-2 to TRBJ1-4; the D is unclear. The CDR3 extends over 14 amino acids. Germline lookup yields CDR1 SGHAT and CDR2 FQNNGV. V was trimmed by 3 bases and J by 4 bases, leaving 9 bases between them.

This sequence joins TRBV2 and TRBJ2-3; D remains ambiguous. Germline V gives CDR1 SNHLY, CDR2 FYNNEI. This CDR3 has 13 amino acids. The V end lost 10 bases, the J end lost 0 bases, and 11 bases lay between the germline ends. CDR3 in DNA: TGTGCCAACTCTGAAGGCAGCACAGATACGCAGTATTTT. Protein product: CANSEGSTDTQYF.

The chain couples TRBV7-9 to TRBJ1-5; 7 bases agree with TRBD1. The germline CDR1 and CDR2 sequences are SEHNR and FQNEAQ (reference sequence). The V and J ends lost 0 bases and 4 bases, in that order; junction bases with no gene match: 3. This CDR3 has 15 amino acids. The CDR3 region is CASSLAQGPNQPQHF. The CDR3 DNA is TGTGCCAGCAGCTTAGCACAGGGGCCTAATCAGCCCCAGCATTTT. The variable domain in full, completed from reference TRBV7-9 and TRBJ1-5, reads DTGVSQNPRHKITKRGQNVTFRCDPISEHNRLYWYRQTLGQGPEFLTYFQNEAQLEKSRLLSDRFSAERPKGSFSTLEIQRTEQGDSAMYLCASSLAQGPNQPQHFGDGTRLSIL.

A remark on this clone: Distinct nucleotide sequences in the sample also encode this CDR3. The rearrangement uses TRBV30 and TRBJ2-1, with 9 bases that match TRBD1. Trimming removed 4 bases from V and 0 bases from J; junction bases left unmatched: 4. CDR1 GTSNPN and CDR2 SVGIG come from the germline V gene (reference sequence). CDR3 length equals 15 residues. The CDR3 reads CAWMGQGASYNEQFF. The CDR3 nucleotides are TGTGCCTGGATGGGACAGGGAGCCTCCTACAATGAGCAGTTCTTC.

The J gene is TRBJ2-1, the V gene TRBV2; D is unclear. Trimming pared 5 bases from V and 7 bases from J, leaving 15 bases between. CDR1 is SNHLY and CDR2 is FYNNEI in the germline V gene. CDR3 length: 14 residues. This CDR3 is CASSPLESRNEQFF. CDR3 in DNA: TGTGCCAGCAGTCCACTGGAGTCCCGGAATGAGCAGTTCTTC.

The CDR3 coding sequence is TGCGCCAGCAGTCAATCCCTACAGGGGGCTGAGTGCGGCTACACCTTC. Protein: CASSQSLQGAECGYTF. This sequence joins TRBV23-1 and TRBJ1-2; 9 bases align to TRBD1. TRBV23-1 is an ORF for which the function is uncertain. This CDR3 contains 16 residues. J was trimmed by 8 bases and V by 0 bases; bases with no gene match: 10.

The chain recombines TRBV9 with TRBJ2-2, with D possibly matching TRBD2 (7 bases). CDR1 SGDLS and CDR2 YYNGEE come from the germline V gene. This CDR3 has 17 amino acids. V lost 3 bases and J lost 7, with 22 bases in between. The CDR3 loop is CASSGDLAGAPGGELFF. For the CDR3, the DNA is TGTGCCAGCAGCGGGGATCTTGCGGGGGCGCCTGGCGGGGAGCTGTTTTTT.

The rearrangement uses TRBV28 and TRBJ1-4; D not resolved. Per the germline V gene, CDR1 is MDHEN and CDR2 is SYDVKM. The CDR3 extends over 13 amino acids. V lost 6 bases and J 0 bases, leaving 5 bases between the germline ends. CDR3: CASSPATNEKLFF. CDR3 bases: TGTGCCAGCAGCCCCGCAACTAATGAAAAACTGTTTTTT.

The V gene is TRBV29-1, the J gene TRBJ1-2; TRBD1 aligns across 7 bases. CDR1 and CDR2 (germline): SQVTM, ANQGSEA. The CDR3 covers 13 residues. The J segment lost 7 bases and the V segment lost 3 bases, leaving 8 bases of the junction unmatched. The CDR3 spells CSVEIGSGGGYTF. Written as DNA, the CDR3 is TGCAGCGTTGAGATCGGGTCAGGGGGTGGCTACACCTTC.

The rearrangement uses TRBV19 and TRBJ1-1; 7 bases fit TRBD1. The CDR3 runs 15 residues. Germline trimming cut 3 bases from V and 0 bases from J; bases unmatched to any gene: 4. Germline CDR1 is LNHDA and CDR2 is SQIVND (reference sequence). The CDR3 sequence is CASSIFGTVNTEAFF. The CDR3 region has the DNA TGTGCCAGTAGTATTTTCGGGACAGTGAACACTGAAGCTTTCTTT. Supplemented by reference TRBV19 and TRBJ1-1, the full variable domain reads DGGITQSPKYLFRKEGQNVTLSCEQNLNHDAMYWYRQDPGQGLRLIYYSQIVNDFQKGDIAEGYSVSREKKESFPLTVTSAQKNPTAFYLCASSIFGTVNTEAFFGQGTRLTVV.

The chain couples TRBV6-5 to TRBJ1-1, with 9 positions matching TRBD1. V was pared by 4 bases and J by 0 bases, with 6 bases of the junction left unmatched. Per the germline V gene, CDR1 is MNHEY and CDR2 is SVGAGI. There are 16 residues in the CDR3. The CDR3 DNA reads TGTGCCAGCAGTTCCGGGACAGGGACCTTGAACACTGAAGCTTTCTTT. This encodes CASSSGTGTLNTEAFF.

The chain is built from TRBV5-1 and TRBJ2-5; 10 bases align to TRBD2. The junction had 6 bases not matched to a gene; V was cut back by 0 bases and J by 1 base. The germline V gene has CDR1 SGHRS and CDR2 YFSETQ. The CDR3 consists of 17 residues. CDR3 sequence (DNA): TGCGCCAGCAGCTTGGGGAGCGGGGGGGTTCGCCAAGAGACCCAGTACTTC. It yields the protein CASSLGSGGVRQETQYF.